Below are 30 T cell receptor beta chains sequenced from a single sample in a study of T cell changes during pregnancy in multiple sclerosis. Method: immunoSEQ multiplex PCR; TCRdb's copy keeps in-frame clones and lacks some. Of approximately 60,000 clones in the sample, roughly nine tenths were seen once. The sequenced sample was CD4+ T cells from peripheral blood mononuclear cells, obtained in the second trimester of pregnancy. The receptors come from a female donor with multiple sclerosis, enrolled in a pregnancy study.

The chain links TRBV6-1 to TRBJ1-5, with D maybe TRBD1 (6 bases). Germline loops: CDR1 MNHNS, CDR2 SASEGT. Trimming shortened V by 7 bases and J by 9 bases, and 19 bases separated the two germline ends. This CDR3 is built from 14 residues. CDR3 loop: CASKDGTGTRPQHF. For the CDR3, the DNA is TGTGCCAGCAAAGATGGAACAGGGACGCGGCCCCAGCATTTT.

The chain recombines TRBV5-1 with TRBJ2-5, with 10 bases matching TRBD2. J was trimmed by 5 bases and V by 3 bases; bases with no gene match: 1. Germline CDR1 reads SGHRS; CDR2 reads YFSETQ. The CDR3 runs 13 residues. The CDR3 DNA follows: TGCGCCAGCAGCTGGGGACTAGCGGAGACCCAGTACTTC. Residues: CASSWGLAETQYF.

The CDR3 coding sequence is TGTGCCAGCAGTTTAGGGGCGACAGGGAGGTATGGCTACACCTTC. Translation gives CASSLGATGRYGYTF. The rearrangement joins TRBV27 to TRBJ1-2, with 7 bases fitting TRBD1. Germline values: CDR1 MNHEY, CDR2 SMNVEV (reference sequence). CDR3 length equals 15 residues. V was clipped by 2 bases and J by 5 bases; unmatched bases: 8.

CDR3 sequence reads: CASRWTGDNSPLHF. The CDR3 coding sequence is TGTGCCAGCAGATGGACAGGGGATAATTCACCCCTCCACTTT. The chain employs TRBV6-5 and TRBJ1-6; 9 bases map to TRBD1. This CDR3 is built from 14 residues. Germline CDR1 reads MNHEY; CDR2 reads SVGAGI. With V trimmed by 6 bases and J by 5 bases, 2 bases remained unmatched.

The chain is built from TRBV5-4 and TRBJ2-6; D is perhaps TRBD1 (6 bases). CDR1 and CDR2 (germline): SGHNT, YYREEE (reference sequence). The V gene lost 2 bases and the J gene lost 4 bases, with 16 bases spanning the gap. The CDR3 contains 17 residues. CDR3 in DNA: TGTGCCAGCAGCTTTTCGAGTTCAGGGGCCGGGGCCAACGTCCTGACTTTC. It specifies CASSFSSSGAGANVLTF.

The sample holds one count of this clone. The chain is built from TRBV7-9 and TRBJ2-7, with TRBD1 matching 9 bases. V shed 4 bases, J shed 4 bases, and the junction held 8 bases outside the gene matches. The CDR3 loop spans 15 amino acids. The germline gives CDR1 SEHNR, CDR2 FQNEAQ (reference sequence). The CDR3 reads CASSSPGQGSYEQYF. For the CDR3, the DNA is TGTGCCAGCAGCTCACCGGGACAGGGATCGTACGAGCAGTACTTC.

The CDR3 nucleotides read TGTGCCAGCAGCGTCGGAGTCGGAAGTAACTATGGCTACACCTTC. This gives the protein CASSVGVGSNYGYTF. This chain uses TRBV9 with TRBJ1-2; D is unclear. V lost 2 bases, J lost 1 base, and 12 bases lay in between. CDR3 length: 15 amino acids. Germline V CDR1 and CDR2: SGDLS, YYNGEE. The full variable domain, in which reference TRBV9 and TRBJ1-2 provide the parts outside the CDR3, is DSGVTQTPKHLITATGQRVTLRCSPRSGDLSVYWYQQSLDQGLQFLIQYYNGEERAKGNILERFSAQQFPDLHSELNLSSLELGDSALYFCASSVGVGSNYGYTFGSGTRLTVV.

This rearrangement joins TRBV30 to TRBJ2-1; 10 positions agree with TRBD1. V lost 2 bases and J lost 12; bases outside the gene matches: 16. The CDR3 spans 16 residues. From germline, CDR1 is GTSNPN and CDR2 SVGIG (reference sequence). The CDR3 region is CAWSFGTGVRMSAQFF. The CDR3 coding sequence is TGTGCCTGGAGTTTCGGGACAGGGGTCAGAATGAGTGCGCAGTTCTTC.

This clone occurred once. CDR3 sequence: CASSNGQGASTDTQYF. In DNA form, the CDR3 reads TGTGCCAGTAGTAACGGACAGGGGGCGAGTACAGATACGCAGTATTTT. The chain carries TRBV19 and TRBJ2-3; 11 bases fit TRBD1. V trimming: 4 bases; J trimming: 3 bases; junction bases outside the gene matches: 6. Germline values: CDR1 LNHDA, CDR2 SQIVND (reference sequence). The CDR3 contains 16 residues. The full variable domain, with the rest looked up from reference TRBV19 and TRBJ2-3, is DGGITQSPKYLFRKEGQNVTLSCEQNLNHDAMYWYRQDPGQGLRLIYYSQIVNDFQKGDIAEGYSVSREKKESFPLTVTSAQKNPTAFYLCASSNGQGASTDTQYFGPGTRLTVL.

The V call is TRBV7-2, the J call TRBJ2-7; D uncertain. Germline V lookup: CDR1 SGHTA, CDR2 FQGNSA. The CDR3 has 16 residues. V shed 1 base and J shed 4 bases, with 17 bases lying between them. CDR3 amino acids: CASSLDYALGYYEQYF. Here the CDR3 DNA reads TGTGCCAGCAGCTTAGACTACGCCCTGGGTTATTACGAGCAGTACTTC.

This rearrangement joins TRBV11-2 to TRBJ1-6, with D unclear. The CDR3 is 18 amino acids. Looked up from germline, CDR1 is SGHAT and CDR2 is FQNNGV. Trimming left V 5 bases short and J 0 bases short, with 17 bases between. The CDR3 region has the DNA TGTGCCAGCAGCCCCACCCGTCCGGGAAGCTCCTATAATTCACCCCTCCACTTT. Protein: CASSPTRPGSSYNSPLHF.

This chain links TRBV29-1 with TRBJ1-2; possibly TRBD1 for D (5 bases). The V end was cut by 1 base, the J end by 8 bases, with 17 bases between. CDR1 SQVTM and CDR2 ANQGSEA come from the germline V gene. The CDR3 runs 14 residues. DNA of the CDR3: TGCAGCGTTGAAGCCGCAGACGGGGGGGACGGCTACACCTTC. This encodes CSVEAADGGDGYTF.

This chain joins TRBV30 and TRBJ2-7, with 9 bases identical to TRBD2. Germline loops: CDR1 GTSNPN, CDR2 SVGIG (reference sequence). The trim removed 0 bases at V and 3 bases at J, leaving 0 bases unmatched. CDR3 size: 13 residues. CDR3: CAWSVSGSYEQYF. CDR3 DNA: TGTGCCTGGAGTGTTAGCGGGAGCTACGAGCAGTACTTC.

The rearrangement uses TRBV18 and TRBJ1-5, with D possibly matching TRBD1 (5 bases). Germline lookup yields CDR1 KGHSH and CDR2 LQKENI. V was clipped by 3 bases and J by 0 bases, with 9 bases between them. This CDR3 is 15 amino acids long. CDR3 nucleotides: TGTGCCAGCTCACCGCAGGGAATTAGCAATCAGCCCCAGCATTTT. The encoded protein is CASSPQGISNQPQHF.

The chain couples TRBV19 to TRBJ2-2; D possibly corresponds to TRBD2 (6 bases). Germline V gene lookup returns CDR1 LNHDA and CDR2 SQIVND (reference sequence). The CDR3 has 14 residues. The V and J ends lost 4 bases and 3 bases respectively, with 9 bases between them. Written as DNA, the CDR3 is TGTGCCAGTAGTACCCCTAGCGACACCGGGGAGCTGTTTTTT. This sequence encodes CASSTPSDTGELFF.

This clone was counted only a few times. As DNA, the CDR3 is TGTGCCAGCAGTGAAGGGGGAGGAGACGAGCAGTACTTC. Translation gives CASSEGGGDEQYF. J is TRBJ2-7 and V is TRBV6-1; TRBD2 might be the D (6 bases). The CDR3 loop spans 13 amino acids. Germline V gene sequence: CDR1 MNHNS, CDR2 SASEGT. V was shortened by 1 base and J by 5 bases, with 9 bases between the two germline ends.

CDR3 residues: CASSLPGLAVYNEQFF. The CDR3 bases are TGTGCCAGCAGCTTACCAGGACTAGCGGTGTACAATGAGCAGTTCTTC. The chain couples TRBV7-2 to TRBJ2-1; 10 bases are a match to TRBD2. CDR1 SGHTA and CDR2 FQGNSA come from the germline V gene. With V trimmed by 2 bases and J by 4 bases, 5 bases remained unmatched. This CDR3 contains 16 residues. Full variable domain (remainder filled in from reference TRBV7-2 and TRBJ2-1): GAGVSQSPSNKVTEKGKDVELRCDPISGHTALYWYRQSLGQGLEFLIYFQGNSAPDKSGLPSDRFSAERTGGSVSTLTIQRTQQEDSAVYLCASSLPGLAVYNEQFFGPGTRLTVL.

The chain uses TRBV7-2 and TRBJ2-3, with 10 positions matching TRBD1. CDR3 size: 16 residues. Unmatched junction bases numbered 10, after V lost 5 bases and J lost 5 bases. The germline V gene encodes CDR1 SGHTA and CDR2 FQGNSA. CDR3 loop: CASSSRTGGLVDTQYF. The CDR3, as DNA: TGTGCCAGCAGCAGCCGGACAGGGGGTTTGGTAGATACGCAGTATTTT.

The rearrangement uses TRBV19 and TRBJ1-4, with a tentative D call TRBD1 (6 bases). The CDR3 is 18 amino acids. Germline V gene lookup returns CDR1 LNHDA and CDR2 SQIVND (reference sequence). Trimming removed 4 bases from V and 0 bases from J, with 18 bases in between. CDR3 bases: TGTGCCAGTAGTAGAGCCACAGGGTCGGAGGCAACTAATGAAAAACTGTTTTTT. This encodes CASSRATGSEATNEKLFF.

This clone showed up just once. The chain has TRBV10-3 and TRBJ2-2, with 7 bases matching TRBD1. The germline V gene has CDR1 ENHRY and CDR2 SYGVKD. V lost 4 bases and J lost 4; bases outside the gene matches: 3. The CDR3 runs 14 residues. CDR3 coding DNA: TGTGCCATCAGTGGCCGACAGGGCACCGGGGAGCTGTTTTTT. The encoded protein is CAISGRQGTGELFF.

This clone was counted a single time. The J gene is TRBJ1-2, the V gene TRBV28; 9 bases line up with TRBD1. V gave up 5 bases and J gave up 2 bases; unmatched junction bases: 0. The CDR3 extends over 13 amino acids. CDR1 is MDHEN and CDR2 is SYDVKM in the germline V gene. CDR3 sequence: CASSGTGNYGYTF. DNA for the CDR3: TGTGCCAGCAGTGGGACAGGGAACTATGGCTACACCTTC.

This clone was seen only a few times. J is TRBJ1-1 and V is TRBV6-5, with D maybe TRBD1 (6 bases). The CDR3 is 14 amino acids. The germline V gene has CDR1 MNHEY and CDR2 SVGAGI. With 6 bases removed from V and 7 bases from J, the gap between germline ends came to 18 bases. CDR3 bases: TGTGCCAGCAGCTCTGGACAGAGCCCCCATGAAGCTTTCTTT. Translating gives CASSSGQSPHEAFF.

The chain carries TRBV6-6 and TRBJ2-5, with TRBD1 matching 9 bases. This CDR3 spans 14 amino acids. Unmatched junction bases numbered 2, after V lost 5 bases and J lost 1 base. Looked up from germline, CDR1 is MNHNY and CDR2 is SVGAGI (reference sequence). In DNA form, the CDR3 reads TGTGCCAGCAGTCACAGGGGGCGCCAAGAGACCCAGTACTTC. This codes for CASSHRGRQETQYF.

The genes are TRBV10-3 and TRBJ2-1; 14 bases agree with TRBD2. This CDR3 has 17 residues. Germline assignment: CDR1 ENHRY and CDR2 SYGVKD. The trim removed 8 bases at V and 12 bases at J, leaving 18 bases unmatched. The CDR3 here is CAISPAPGTSGSLGQFF. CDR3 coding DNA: TGTGCCATCTCCCCCGCACCCGGGACTAGCGGGAGTCTTGGGCAGTTCTTC.

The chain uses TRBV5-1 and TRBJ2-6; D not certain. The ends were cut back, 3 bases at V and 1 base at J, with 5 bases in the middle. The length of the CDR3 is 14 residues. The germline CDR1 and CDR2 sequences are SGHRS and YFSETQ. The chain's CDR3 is CASSWSSGANVLTF. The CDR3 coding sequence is TGCGCCAGCAGCTGGAGTTCTGGGGCCAACGTCCTGACTTTC.

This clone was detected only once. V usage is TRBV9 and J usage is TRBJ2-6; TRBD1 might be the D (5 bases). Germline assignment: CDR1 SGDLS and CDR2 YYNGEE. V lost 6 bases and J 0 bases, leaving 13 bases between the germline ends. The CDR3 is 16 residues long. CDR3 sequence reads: CASTRTRYSGANVLTF. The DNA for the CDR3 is TGTGCCAGCACCAGGACAAGATACTCTGGGGCCAACGTCCTGACTTTC.

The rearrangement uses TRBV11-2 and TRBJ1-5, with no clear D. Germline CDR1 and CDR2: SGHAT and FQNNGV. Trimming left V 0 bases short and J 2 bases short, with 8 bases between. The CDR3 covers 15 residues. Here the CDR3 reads CASSLDRGGNQPQHF. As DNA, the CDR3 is TGTGCCAGCAGCTTAGATCGCGGGGGCAATCAGCCCCAGCATTTT.

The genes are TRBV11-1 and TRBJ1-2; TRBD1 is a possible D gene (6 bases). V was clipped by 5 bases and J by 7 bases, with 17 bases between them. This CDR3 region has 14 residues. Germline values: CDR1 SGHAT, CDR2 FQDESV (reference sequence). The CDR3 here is CASSPIRGAGGYTF. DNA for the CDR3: TGTGCCAGCAGCCCCATCCGGGGGGCAGGTGGCTACACCTTC.

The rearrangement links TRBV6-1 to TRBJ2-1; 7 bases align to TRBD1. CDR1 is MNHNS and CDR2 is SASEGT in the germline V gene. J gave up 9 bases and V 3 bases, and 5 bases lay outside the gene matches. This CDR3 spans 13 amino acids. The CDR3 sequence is CASSDRGQGEQFF. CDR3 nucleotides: TGTGCCAGCAGTGATAGGGGGCAGGGTGAGCAGTTCTTC.

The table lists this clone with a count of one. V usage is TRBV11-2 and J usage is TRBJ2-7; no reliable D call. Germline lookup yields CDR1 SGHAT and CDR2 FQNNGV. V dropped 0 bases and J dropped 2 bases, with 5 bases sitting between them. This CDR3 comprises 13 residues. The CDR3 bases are TGTGCCAGCAGCTTAGACAGGCCCTACGAGCAGTACTTC. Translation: CASSLDRPYEQYF.